Following are 14 T cell receptor beta chains from one sample sequenced in a study of T cell responses to AZD1222 COVID-19 vaccine. Some clones are missing from TCRdb's copy, which holds only in-frame ones; the method was immunoSEQ multiplex PCR. The profile shows roughly 80,000 clones, around nine tenths of them singletons. The sequenced sample was peripheral blood, obtained on day 0 of AZD1222 vaccination. The source of these receptors is an adult in good health.

This chain connects TRBV9 to TRBJ2-3, with a weak D call TRBD1 (5 bases). V lost 2 bases, J lost 5 bases, and 12 bases lay in between. The CDR3 is 14 residues long. Looked up from germline, CDR1 is SGDLS and CDR2 is YYNGEE. The CDR3 reads CASSVSPGRDTQYF. DNA of the CDR3: TGTGCCAGCAGCGTCTCTCCAGGGCGAGATACGCAGTATTTT.

The CDR3 region is CASSEAPWGEDQPQHF. The DNA for the CDR3 is TGTGCCAGCAGTGAAGCGCCCTGGGGGGAGGATCAGCCCCAGCATTTT. This chain links TRBV6-1 with TRBJ1-5, with a weak D call TRBD1 (5 bases). Germline V gene lookup returns CDR1 MNHNS and CDR2 SASEGT. The CDR3 runs to 16 residues. Trimming stripped 0 bases from V and 5 bases from J, with 14 bases between.

This chain joins TRBV11-2 and TRBJ1-1; D remains unclear. The CDR3 is 13 amino acids. Trimming cost V 1 base and J 6 bases, with 9 bases left between them. Germline V gene lookup returns CDR1 SGHAT and CDR2 FQNNGV. The CDR3 nucleotides read TGTGCCAGCAGCTTAGCAACAGCCCCTGAAGCTTTCTTT. It specifies CASSLATAPEAFF.

The rearrangement links TRBV7-3 to TRBJ2-5; 7 positions match TRBD1. The CDR3 length is 13 residues. Per the germline V gene, CDR1 is SGHTA and CDR2 is FQGTGA. The trim removed 2 bases at V and 5 bases at J, leaving 2 bases unmatched. CDR3 nucleotides: TGTGCCAGCAGCTTATTACAGGGGGAGACCCAGTACTTC. Amino acid sequence: CASSLLQGETQYF.

The rearrangement joins TRBV5-1 to TRBJ1-2; 11 bases map to TRBD1. The CDR3 totals 15 residues. Germline V gene data show CDR1 as SGHRS and CDR2 as YFSETQ. The ends lost 0 bases at V and 8 bases at J; junction bases unmatched: 6. CDR3 protein: CASSLVAGQGEGYTF. The CDR3 coding sequence is TGCGCCAGCAGCTTGGTGGCGGGACAGGGGGAAGGCTACACCTTC.

The chain recombines TRBV6-5 with TRBJ1-1; tentative D call: TRBD1 (5 bases). CDR1 is MNHEY, CDR2 SVGAGI, per germline. The CDR3 totals 13 residues. Trimming removed 7 bases at V and 8 bases at J, with 17 bases between. The CDR3 here is CASNQAGRGEAFF. DNA for the CDR3: TGTGCCAGCAACCAAGCAGGGAGGGGCGAAGCTTTCTTT.

The CDR3: CASSVGTTYSGNTIYF. The CDR3, as DNA: TGTGCCAGCAGCGTCGGGACCACCTACTCTGGAAACACCATATATTTT. The V call is TRBV9, the J call TRBJ1-3; TRBD1 is a possible D gene (5 bases). The CDR3 has 16 residues. The V end lost 2 bases, the J end lost 0 bases, and 12 bases lay between the germline ends. Germline loops: CDR1 SGDLS, CDR2 YYNGEE.

In nucleotides, the CDR3 is TGTGCCAGCAGTCCGGGACTCCTTAACTATGGCTACACCTTC. The encoded protein is CASSPGLLNYGYTF. The chain employs TRBV2 and TRBJ1-2; TRBD1 is a possible D gene (5 bases). Trimming shortened V by 5 bases and J by 1 base, and 11 bases separated the two germline ends. The CDR3 loop spans 14 amino acids. Looked up from germline, CDR1 is SNHLY and CDR2 is FYNNEI.

This sequence joins TRBV28 and TRBJ1-4; D perhaps matches TRBD1 (5 bases). Germline V gene data show CDR1 as MDHEN and CDR2 as SYDVKM. V was clipped by 8 bases and J by 6 bases, with 10 bases between them. This CDR3 has 12 residues. CDR3 sequence reads: CASVRGDEKLFF. CDR3 coding DNA: TGTGCCAGCGTTCGGGGGGATGAAAAACTGTTTTTT.

The chain combines TRBV11-2 with TRBJ2-7, with no clear D. The germline CDR1 and CDR2 sequences are SGHAT and FQNNGV. This CDR3 has 11 amino acids. With 5 bases removed from V and 1 base from J, the gap between germline ends came to 3 bases. Here the CDR3 reads CASSVSYEQYF. The CDR3 DNA sequence: TGTGCCAGCAGCGTTTCCTACGAGCAGTACTTC.

The V gene is TRBV7-8, the J gene TRBJ1-6; the D is unclear. V was trimmed by 5 bases and J by 9 bases, leaving 14 bases between them. The CDR3 spans 14 residues. The germline CDR1 and CDR2 sequences are SGHVS and FQNEAQ. CDR3 sequence (DNA): TGTGCCAGCAGCCCCCAGGCGCGAGGTTCACCCCTCCACTTT. This gives the protein CASSPQARGSPLHF.

CDR3 in amino acids: CASSRGQGARLNTEAFF. DNA of the CDR3: TGTGCCAGCAGCCGGGGACAGGGGGCACGCTTAAACACTGAAGCTTTCTTT. J is TRBJ1-1 and V is TRBV7-8, with 12 positions matching TRBD1. CDR3 length: 17 amino acids. CDR1 SGHVS and CDR2 FQNEAQ come from the germline V gene. V shed 5 bases and J 2 bases; nucleotides not matched to a gene: 9.

The gene calls are TRBV30 and TRBJ1-1, with unresolved D. V shed 0 bases and J shed 4 bases, with 6 bases lying between them. The germline gives CDR1 GTSNPN, CDR2 SVGIG (reference sequence). CDR3 length equals 12 residues. The CDR3 loop is CAWSVRGTEAFF. CDR3 DNA sequence: TGTGCCTGGAGTGTACGCGGCACTGAAGCTTTCTTT.

This clone was seen a single time. Here the CDR3 DNA reads TGTGCCAGCAGTGGCCTCTTGGCAGGGAATGAAAAACTGTTTTTT. The encoded protein is CASSGLLAGNEKLFF. The chain uses TRBV2 and TRBJ1-4, with D maybe TRBD1 (5 bases). Between the trimmed V and J ends, which lost 4 bases and 5 bases, there was a span of 14 bases. The CDR3 contains 15 residues. Germline CDR1 and CDR2: SNHLY and FYNNEI.